Many counts were recorded for the clone carrying this T cell receptor (beta chain). RNA transcripts yielded amplified TCR beta CDR3 regions. A set of HTBI primers served as the primers for a first-round RT-PCR of the TCR CDR3. TCRdb processed the multiplex PCR reads anew with MiXCR; each CDR3 protein has one entry. Of about 720,000 distinct CDR3 sequences in the sample, around 17% are singletons; the top ten hold around 8%. This CDR3 spans 16 amino acids. The V and J ends lost 6 bases and 0 bases respectively, with 14 bases between them. CDR1 and CDR2 (germline): MDHEN, SYDVKM. These data originate in a study of T cells in Graves' hyperthyroidism and ophthalmopathy. For the study at large: Peripheral blood collection took place at initial diagnosis, before any treatment.

The clonotype comes from a man younger than 35 with Graves' hyperthyroidism. The sample taken for sequencing was blood. The chain uses TRBV28 and TRBJ1-4, with D uncertain. The CDR3 DNA follows: TGTGCCAGCAGCCCTTTGGGTAGCTCAACTAATGAAAAACTGTTTTTT. It codes for CASSPLGSSTNEKLFF.